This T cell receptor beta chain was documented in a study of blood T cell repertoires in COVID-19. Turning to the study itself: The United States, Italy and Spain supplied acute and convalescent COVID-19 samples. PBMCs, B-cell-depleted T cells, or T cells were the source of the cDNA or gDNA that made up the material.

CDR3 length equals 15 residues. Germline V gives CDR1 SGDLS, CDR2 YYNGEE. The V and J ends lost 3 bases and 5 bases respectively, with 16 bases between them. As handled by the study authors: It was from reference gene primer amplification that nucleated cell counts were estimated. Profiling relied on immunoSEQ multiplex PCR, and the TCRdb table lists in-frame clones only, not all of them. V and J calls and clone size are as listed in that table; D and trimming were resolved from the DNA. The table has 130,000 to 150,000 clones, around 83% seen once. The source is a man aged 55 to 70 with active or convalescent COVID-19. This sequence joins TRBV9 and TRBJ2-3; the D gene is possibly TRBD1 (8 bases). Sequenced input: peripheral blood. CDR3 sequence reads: CASSDRTGREDTQYF. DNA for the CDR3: TGTGCCAGCAGCGACCGGACAGGGAGGGAAGATACGCAGTATTTT.